This record concerns one TCR beta chain sequence. Its specificity is not known. The sample holds other DNA sequences that translate to the same CDR3. Expressed TCRB transcripts were sequenced because the entire RNA isolate underwent reverse transcription. The repertoire was sequenced with immunoSEQ multiplex PCR; TCRdb's copy has only in-frame clones and lacks some. This sample yields 970,000 or so clones, of which 15% to 20% are seen a single time; 0.02% to 0.03% belongs to the top ten. The germline gives CDR1 SNHLY, CDR2 FYNNEI. There are 12 residues in the CDR3. The V gene lost 1 base and the J gene lost 5 bases, with 5 bases spanning the gap. The data stem from a study of beta chain features in type 1 diabetes. The overall study: Comparable age, gender and cell yields were observed in patients relative to healthy donors. The number of sorted cells examined across all samples was some 100 million. Study-wide findings and caveats: Naive, central memory and regulatory TCRB repertoires appeared more similar among patients than healthy donors. Small HLA sub-analyses could not settle whether HLA shapes TCRB rearrangement.

The chain has TRBV2 and TRBJ1-2; D call uncertain. The sample taken for sequencing was naive CD4+ T cells from blood. The source is a woman aged 18-29 years in good health. In DNA form, the CDR3 reads TGTGCCAGCAGTGAAGGATCTTATGGCTACACCTTC. Translation: CASSEGSYGYTF.